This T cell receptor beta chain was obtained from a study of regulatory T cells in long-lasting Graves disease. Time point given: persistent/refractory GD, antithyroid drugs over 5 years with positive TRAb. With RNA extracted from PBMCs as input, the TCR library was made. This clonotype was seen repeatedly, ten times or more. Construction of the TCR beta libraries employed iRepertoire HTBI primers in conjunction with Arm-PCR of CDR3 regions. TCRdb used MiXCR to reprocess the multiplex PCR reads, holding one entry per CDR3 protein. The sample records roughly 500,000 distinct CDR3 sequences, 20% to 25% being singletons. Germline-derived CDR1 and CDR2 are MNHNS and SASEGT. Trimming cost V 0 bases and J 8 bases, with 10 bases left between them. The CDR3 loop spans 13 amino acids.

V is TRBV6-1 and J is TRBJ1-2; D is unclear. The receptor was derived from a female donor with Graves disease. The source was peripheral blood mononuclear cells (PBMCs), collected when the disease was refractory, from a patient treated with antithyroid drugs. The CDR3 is CASSEARWEGYTF. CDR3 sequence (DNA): TGTGCCAGCAGTGAAGCGCGGTGGGAAGGCTACACCTTC.